A selection of T cell receptor beta chains follows, all from one sample in a study of spatial heterogeneity in lung cancer. TCRdb fed the 5' RACE reads into MiXCR, producing one record per CDR3 protein. This sample has roughly 99,000 distinct CDR3 sequences; 15% to 20% occur once, and the top ten carry about a fifth. The source was PBMCs, collected at follow-up. The receptors derive from a male donor with early-stage non-small cell lung cancer. Both conserved end residues are part of each CDR3. D genes are given only for firm matches. Some rows have no size entry. The others give once, few or many, or a class for an expanded clone.

v_gene: TRBV4-1; d_gene: TRBD2; abundance: -; CDR3aa: CASSQEASGSPGELFF
v_gene: TRBV3-1; d_gene: -; abundance: -; CDR3aa: CASSQAPSGLGGTQYF
v_gene: TRBV3-1; d_gene: -; abundance: -; CDR3aa: CASSHPQGNIQYF
v_gene: TRBV25-1; d_gene: -; abundance: few; CDR3aa: CASSEGPLYNEQFF
v_gene: TRBV5-1; d_gene: -; abundance: -; CDR3aa: CASSLAEQGKTQYF
v_gene: TRBV30; d_gene: -; abundance: -; CDR3aa: CAWSSKRERASNQPQHF
v_gene: TRBV10-3; d_gene: TRBD1; abundance: few; CDR3aa: CAIGSFGGQGGYEQYF
v_gene: TRBV10-3; d_gene: -; abundance: few; CDR3aa: CAISEKKGLYEQYF
v_gene: TRBV10-3; d_gene: -; abundance: few; CDR3aa: CAISDETRSSNEQFF
v_gene: TRBV9; d_gene: -; abundance: many; CDR3aa: CASSVVGTLNTGELFF
v_gene: TRBV5-4; d_gene: -; abundance: -; CDR3aa: CASSPRTGSYEQYF
v_gene: TRBV24-1; d_gene: -; abundance: many; CDR3aa: CATSDLRQPDPDTQYF
v_gene: TRBV4-1; d_gene: TRBD2; abundance: -; CDR3aa: CASSQEWGLAGGRGTQYF
v_gene: TRBV6-5; d_gene: -; abundance: -; CDR3aa: CASSYAESSTDTQYF
v_gene: TRBV24-1; d_gene: -; abundance: -; CDR3aa: CATSDSQFSYNEQFF
v_gene: TRBV20-1; d_gene: TRBD1; abundance: -; CDR3aa: CSAIRTGLEEGEAFF
v_gene: TRBV30; d_gene: -; abundance: -; CDR3aa: CAWSVGSSDTQYF
v_gene: TRBV7-2; d_gene: -; abundance: -; CDR3aa: CASSLGLTGPQNEQFF
v_gene: TRBV5-4; d_gene: TRBD2; abundance: once; CDR3aa: CASLPGGANNEQFF
v_gene: TRBV6-1; d_gene: TRBD2; abundance: few; CDR3aa: CASLGGRAGEQFF
v_gene: TRBV6-2/TRBV6-3; d_gene: TRBD2; abundance: -; CDR3aa: CASTLSGGAYNEQFF
v_gene: TRBV5-6; d_gene: -; abundance: few; CDR3aa: CASSRRGIMNTEAFF
v_gene: TRBV6-5; d_gene: -; abundance: many; CDR3aa: CASSYSAGPTGELFF
v_gene: TRBV6-5; d_gene: -; abundance: many; CDR3aa: CASSPLEGVGGTDTQYF
v_gene: TRBV15; d_gene: TRBD1; abundance: -; CDR3aa: CATSRGDSYEAYF
v_gene: TRBV20-1; d_gene: -; abundance: few; CDR3aa: CSANRETVYGYTF
v_gene: TRBV20-1; d_gene: TRBD2; abundance: -; CDR3aa: CSARDPGLADRYEQYF
v_gene: TRBV20-1; d_gene: -; abundance: many; CDR3aa: CSAGTDTQYF
v_gene: TRBV12-3/TRBV12-4; d_gene: -; abundance: many; CDR3aa: CASSQRRGGWDQPQHF
v_gene: TRBV25-1; d_gene: -; abundance: -; CDR3aa: CASSKGYSNQPQHF
v_gene: TRBV6-5; d_gene: -; abundance: -; CDR3aa: CASSPQGWNNSPLHF
v_gene: TRBV6-1; d_gene: -; abundance: many; CDR3aa: CASSDRGPTDTQYF
v_gene: TRBV10-3; d_gene: -; abundance: few; CDR3aa: CAAGPGVAQGNTIYF
v_gene: TRBV18; d_gene: TRBD1; abundance: -; CDR3aa: CASSAVDRPNTEAFF
v_gene: TRBV5-6; d_gene: -; abundance: -; CDR3aa: CASSLVPESYEQYF
v_gene: TRBV19; d_gene: TRBD2; abundance: -; CDR3aa: CASTNRFGTSGRGYEQFF
v_gene: TRBV2; d_gene: TRBD1; abundance: -; CDR3aa: CASTRTGGYDTQYF
v_gene: TRBV29-1; d_gene: -; abundance: few; CDR3aa: CSVALDSREVAEAFF
v_gene: TRBV20-1; d_gene: TRBD1; abundance: few; CDR3aa: CSAFNRGLSGYTF
v_gene: TRBV24-1; d_gene: -; abundance: few; CDR3aa: CATSEGTTPSGTDTQYF
v_gene: TRBV12-3/TRBV12-4; d_gene: TRBD1; abundance: -; CDR3aa: CASSPPTRDRNTEAFF
v_gene: TRBV29-1; d_gene: TRBD1; abundance: -; CDR3aa: CSVEPQGAHEQYF
v_gene: TRBV20-1; d_gene: -; abundance: many; CDR3aa: CSARPFDRSSYNEQFF
v_gene: TRBV20-1; d_gene: TRBD2; abundance: -; CDR3aa: CSALWGGDNEQFF
v_gene: TRBV4-3; d_gene: TRBD2; abundance: few; CDR3aa: CASSQEGESRGAQYF
v_gene: TRBV7-9; d_gene: TRBD2; abundance: few; CDR3aa: CASSTLSGRADEQYF
v_gene: TRBV6-5; d_gene: -; abundance: many; CDR3aa: CASSRDPLYYGYTF
v_gene: TRBV9; d_gene: -; abundance: once; CDR3aa: CASNVDSLTGFTYNEQFF